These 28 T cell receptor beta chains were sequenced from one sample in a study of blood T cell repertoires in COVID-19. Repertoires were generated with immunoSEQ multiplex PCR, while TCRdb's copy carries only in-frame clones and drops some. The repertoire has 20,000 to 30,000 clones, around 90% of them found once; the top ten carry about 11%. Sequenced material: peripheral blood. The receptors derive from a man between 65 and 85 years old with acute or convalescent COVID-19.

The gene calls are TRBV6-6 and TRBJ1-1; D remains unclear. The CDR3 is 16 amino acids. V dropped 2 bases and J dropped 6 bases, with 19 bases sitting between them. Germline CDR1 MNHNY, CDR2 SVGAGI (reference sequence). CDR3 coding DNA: TGTGCCAGCAGTTACCAGCAACAGCCCGGGATGGCTGAAGCTTTCTTT. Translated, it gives CASSYQQQPGMAEAFF.

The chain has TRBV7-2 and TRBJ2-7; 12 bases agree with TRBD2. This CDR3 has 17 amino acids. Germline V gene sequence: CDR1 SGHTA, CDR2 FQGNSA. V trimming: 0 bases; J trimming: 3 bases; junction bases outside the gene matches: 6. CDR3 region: CASSLALTSGGFYEQYF. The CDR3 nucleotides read TGTGCCAGCAGCTTAGCGCTCACTAGCGGGGGGTTCTACGAGCAGTACTTC.

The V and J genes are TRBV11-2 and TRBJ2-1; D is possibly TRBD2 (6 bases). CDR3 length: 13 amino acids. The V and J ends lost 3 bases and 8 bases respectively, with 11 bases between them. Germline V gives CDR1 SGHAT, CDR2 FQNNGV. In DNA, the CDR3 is TGTGCCAGCAGCTTCTCAGCGGGCTATGAGCAGTTCTTC. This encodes CASSFSAGYEQFF.

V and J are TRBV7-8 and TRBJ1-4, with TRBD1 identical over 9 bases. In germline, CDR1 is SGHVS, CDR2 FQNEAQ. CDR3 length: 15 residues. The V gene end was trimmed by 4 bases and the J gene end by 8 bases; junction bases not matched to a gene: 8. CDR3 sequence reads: CASSYGQGQREKLFF. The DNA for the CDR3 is TGTGCCAGCAGCTACGGACAGGGGCAACGGGAAAAACTGTTTTTT.

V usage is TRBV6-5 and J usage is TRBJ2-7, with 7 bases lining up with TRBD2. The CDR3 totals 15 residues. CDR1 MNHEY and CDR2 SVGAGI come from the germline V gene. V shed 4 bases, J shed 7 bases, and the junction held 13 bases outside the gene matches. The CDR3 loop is CASSLAGPLSREQYF. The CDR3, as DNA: TGTGCCAGCAGTTTAGCGGGCCCCCTGAGTCGAGAGCAGTACTTC.

CDR3 sequence (DNA): TGTGCCACCAGTTCTGCGGGTGTAGAGACCCAGTACTTC. Its protein is CATSSAGVETQYF. The gene calls are TRBV24-1 and TRBJ2-5, with a possible D match to TRBD2 (5 bases). V was cut by 6 bases and J by 4 bases, with 11 bases left in between. Germline loops: CDR1 KGHDR, CDR2 SFDVKD. The CDR3 is made up of 13 amino acids.

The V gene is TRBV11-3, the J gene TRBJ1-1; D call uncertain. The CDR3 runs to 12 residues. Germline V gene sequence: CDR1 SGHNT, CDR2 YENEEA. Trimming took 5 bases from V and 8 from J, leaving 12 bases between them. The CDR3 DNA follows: TGTGCCAGCAGCACGACAACCGGAGAAGCTTTCTTT. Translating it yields CASSTTTGEAFF.

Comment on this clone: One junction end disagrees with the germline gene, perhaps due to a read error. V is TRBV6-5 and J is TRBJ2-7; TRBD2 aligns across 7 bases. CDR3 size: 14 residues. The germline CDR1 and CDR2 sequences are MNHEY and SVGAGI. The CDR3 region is CASSDSGWTSEQYF. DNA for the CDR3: TGTGCCAGCAGTGACTCCGGGTGGACTAGCGAGCAGTACTTC.

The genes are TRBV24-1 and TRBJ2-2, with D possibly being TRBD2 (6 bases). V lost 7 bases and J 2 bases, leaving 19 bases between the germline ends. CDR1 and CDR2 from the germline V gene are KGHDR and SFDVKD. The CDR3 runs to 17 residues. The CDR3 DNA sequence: TGTGCCACCAGACCCGGAGGGCCTCATTACAACACCGGGGAGCTGTTTTTT. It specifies CATRPGGPHYNTGELFF.

Here the CDR3 reads CASSFRTGWVSEAFF. The CDR3 DNA is TGTGCCAGCAGCTTCAGGACAGGGTGGGTCTCTGAAGCTTTCTTT. The chain joins TRBV11-2 to TRBJ1-1; TRBD1 agrees at 8 bases. The length of the CDR3 is 15 residues. CDR1 is SGHAT, CDR2 FQNNGV, per germline. V dropped 3 bases and J dropped 6; count of bases not matched to a gene: 9.

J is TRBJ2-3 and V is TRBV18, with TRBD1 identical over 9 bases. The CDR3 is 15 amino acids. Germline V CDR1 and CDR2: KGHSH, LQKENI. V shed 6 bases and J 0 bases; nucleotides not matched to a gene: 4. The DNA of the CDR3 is TGTGCCAGCTCGGAGGGACAGGGAAGCACAGATACGCAGTATTTT. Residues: CASSEGQGSTDTQYF.

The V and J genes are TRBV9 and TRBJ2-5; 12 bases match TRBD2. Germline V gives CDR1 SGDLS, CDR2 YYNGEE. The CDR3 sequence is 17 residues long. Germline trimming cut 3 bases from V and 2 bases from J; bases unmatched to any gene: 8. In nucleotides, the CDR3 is TGTGCCAGCAGCGGACACTTACTAGCGGGGGGACAAGAGACCCAGTACTTC. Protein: CASSGHLLAGGQETQYF.

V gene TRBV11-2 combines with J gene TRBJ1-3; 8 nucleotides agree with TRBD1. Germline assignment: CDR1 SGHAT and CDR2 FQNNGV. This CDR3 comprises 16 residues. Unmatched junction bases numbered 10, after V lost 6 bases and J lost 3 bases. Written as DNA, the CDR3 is TGTGCCAGCAGGAAAATCAACAGGGGGAGTGGAAACACCATATATTTT. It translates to CASRKINRGSGNTIYF. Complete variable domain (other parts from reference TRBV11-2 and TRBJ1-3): EAGVAQSPRYKIIEKRQSVAFWCNPISGHATLYWYQQILGQGPKLLIQFQNNGVVDDSQLPKDRFSAERLKGVDSTLKIQPAKLEDSAVYLCASRKINRGSGNTIYFGEGSWLTVV.

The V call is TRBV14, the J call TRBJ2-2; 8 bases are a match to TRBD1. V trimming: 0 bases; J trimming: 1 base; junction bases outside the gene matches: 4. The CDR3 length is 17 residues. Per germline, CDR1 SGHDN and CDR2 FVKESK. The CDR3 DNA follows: TGTGCCAGCAGCCAAGATGCCAGGGGGCTGAACACCGGGGAGCTGTTTTTT. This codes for CASSQDARGLNTGELFF. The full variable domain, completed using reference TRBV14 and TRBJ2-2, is EAGVTQFPSHSVIEKGQTVTLRCDPISGHDNLYWYRRVMGKEIKFLLHFVKESKQDESGMPNNRFLAERTGGTYSTLKVQPAELEDSGVYFCASSQDARGLNTGELFFGEGSRLTVL.

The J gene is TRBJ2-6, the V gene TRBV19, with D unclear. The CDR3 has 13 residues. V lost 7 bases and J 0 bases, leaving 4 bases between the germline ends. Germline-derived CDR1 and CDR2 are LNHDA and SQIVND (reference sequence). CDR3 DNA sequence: TGTGCCAGTACAGTCTCTGGGGCCAACGTCCTGACTTTC. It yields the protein CASTVSGANVLTF.

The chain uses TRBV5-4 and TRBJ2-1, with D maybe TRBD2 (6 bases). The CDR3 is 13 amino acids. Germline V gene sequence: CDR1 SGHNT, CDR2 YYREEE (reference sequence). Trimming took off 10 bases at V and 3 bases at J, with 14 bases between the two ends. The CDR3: CAAGSSDYNEQFF. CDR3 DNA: TGTGCCGCCGGGTCTAGCGACTACAATGAGCAGTTCTTC.

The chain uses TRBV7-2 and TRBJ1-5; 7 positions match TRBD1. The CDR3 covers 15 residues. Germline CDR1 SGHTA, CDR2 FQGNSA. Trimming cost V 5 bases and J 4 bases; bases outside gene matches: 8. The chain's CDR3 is CASSPGDSLNQPQHF. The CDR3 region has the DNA TGTGCCAGCAGCCCAGGGGACAGTCTTAATCAGCCCCAGCATTTT.

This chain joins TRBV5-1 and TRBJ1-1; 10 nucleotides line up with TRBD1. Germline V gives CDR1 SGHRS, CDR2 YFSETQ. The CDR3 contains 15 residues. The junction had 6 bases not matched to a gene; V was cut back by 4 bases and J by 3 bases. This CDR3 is CASSVAGTGDTEAFF. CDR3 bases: TGCGCCAGCAGCGTAGCCGGGACAGGGGACACTGAAGCTTTCTTT. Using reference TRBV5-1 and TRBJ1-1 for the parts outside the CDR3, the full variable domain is KAGVTQTPRYLIKTRGQQVTLSCSPISGHRSVSWYQQTPGQGLQFLFEYFSETQRNKGNFPGRFSGRQFSNSRSEMNVSTLELGDSALYLCASSVAGTGDTEAFFGQGTRLTVV.

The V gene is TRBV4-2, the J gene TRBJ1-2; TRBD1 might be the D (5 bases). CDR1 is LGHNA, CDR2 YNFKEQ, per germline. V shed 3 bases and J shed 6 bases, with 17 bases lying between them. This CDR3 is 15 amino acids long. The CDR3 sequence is CASSHFGRERDGYTF. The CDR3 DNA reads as TGTGCCAGCAGCCATTTTGGCAGGGAAAGGGATGGCTACACCTTC.

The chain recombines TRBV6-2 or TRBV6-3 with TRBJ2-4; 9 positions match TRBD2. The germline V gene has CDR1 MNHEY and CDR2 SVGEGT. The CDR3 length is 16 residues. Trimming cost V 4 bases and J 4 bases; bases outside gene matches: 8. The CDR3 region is CASSSTSGTRKNIQYF. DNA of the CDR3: TGTGCCAGCAGTTCGACTAGCGGCACCCGAAAAAACATTCAGTACTTC.

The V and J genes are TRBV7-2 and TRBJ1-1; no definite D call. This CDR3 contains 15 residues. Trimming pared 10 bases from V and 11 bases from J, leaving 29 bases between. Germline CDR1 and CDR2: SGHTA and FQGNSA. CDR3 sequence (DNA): TGTGCCACCATGAGCGAGGGCGGTCCCCAACGGTCGGCTTTCTTT. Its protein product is CATMSEGGPQRSAFF.

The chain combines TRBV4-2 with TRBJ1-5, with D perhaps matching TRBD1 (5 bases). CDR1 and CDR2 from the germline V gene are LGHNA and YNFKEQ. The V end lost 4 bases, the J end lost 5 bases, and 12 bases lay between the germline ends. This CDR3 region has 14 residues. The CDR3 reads CASSPRTWDQPQHF. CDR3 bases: TGTGCCAGCAGCCCTCGGACATGGGATCAGCCCCAGCATTTT.

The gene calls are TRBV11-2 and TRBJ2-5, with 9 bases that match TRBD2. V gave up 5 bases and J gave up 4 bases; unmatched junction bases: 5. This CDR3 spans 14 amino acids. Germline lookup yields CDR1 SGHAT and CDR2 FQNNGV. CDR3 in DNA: TGTGCCAGCAGCCGCGGGGGGGGGCCAGAGACCCAGTACTTC. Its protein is CASSRGGGPETQYF.

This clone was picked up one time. CDR3 sequence: CASSRLLGLAVYEQYF. The CDR3, as DNA: TGTGCCAGCAGCCGCCTTTTGGGACTAGCGGTCTACGAGCAGTACTTC. The chain uses TRBV7-2 and TRBJ2-7; TRBD2 matches 11 bases. V lost 5 bases and J lost 3; bases outside the gene matches: 9. CDR1 SGHTA and CDR2 FQGNSA come from the germline V gene. The CDR3 sequence is 16 residues long.

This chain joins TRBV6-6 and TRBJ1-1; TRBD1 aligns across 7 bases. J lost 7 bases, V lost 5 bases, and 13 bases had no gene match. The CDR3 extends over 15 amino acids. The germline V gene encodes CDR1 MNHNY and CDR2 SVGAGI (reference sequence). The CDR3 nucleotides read TGTGCCAGCAGTACCCCGGGACAGCTCGCATTTGAAGCTTTCTTT. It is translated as CASSTPGQLAFEAFF.

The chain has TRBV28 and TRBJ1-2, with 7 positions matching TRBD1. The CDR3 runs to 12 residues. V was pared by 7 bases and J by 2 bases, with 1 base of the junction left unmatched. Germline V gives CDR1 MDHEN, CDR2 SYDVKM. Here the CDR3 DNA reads TGTGCCAGCACACAGGGGAACTATGGCTACACCTTC. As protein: CASTQGNYGYTF.

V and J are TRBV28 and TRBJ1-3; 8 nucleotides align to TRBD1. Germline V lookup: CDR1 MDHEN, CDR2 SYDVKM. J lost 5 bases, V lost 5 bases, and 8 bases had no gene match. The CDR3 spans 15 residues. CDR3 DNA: TGTGCCAGCAGTCACCGACAGGGGCCTAGAAACACCATATATTTT. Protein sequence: CASSHRQGPRNTIYF. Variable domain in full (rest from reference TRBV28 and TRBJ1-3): DVKVTQSSRYLVKRTGEKVFLECVQDMDHENMFWYRQDPGLGLRLIYFSYDVKMKEKGDIPEGYSVSREKKERFSLILESASTNQTSMYLCASSHRQGPRNTIYFGEGSWLTVV.

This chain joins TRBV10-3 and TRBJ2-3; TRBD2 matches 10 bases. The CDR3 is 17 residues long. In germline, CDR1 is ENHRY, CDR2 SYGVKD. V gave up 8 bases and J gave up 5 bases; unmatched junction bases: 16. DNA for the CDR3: TGTGCCATCGCAAAGATAGGGCTAGCGGGAGAAGAAGATACGCAGTATTTT. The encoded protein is CAIAKIGLAGEEDTQYF.